These 12 T cell receptor beta chains share one sample of origin, sequenced in a study of a mutant IDH1 vaccine in newly diagnosed glioma. Clones were read by immunoSEQ multiplex PCR, and TCRdb kept only the in-frame ones, dropping some. The repertoire holds over 55,000 clones, 80% to 90% seen once, with roughly 5.3% in the top ten. Antigen specificity for these receptors is unknown. The time point was: week 35, safety follow-up. Each dose delivered 300 ug of mutant IDH1 20-mer peptide subcutaneously with imiquimod. The material sequenced was PBMCs, taken from a glioma patient whose treatment included an IDH1 peptide vaccine. These receptors were collected from a man between 40 and 49 years old with glioma.

CDR3 nucleotide sequence: TGTGCCAGCAGCTTAGATTTCTCCTACGAGCAGTACTTC. It yields the protein CASSLDFSYEQYF. This chain joins TRBV7-2 and TRBJ2-7; D gene ambiguous. Germline assignment: CDR1 SGHTA and CDR2 FQGNSA. Trimming took off 1 base at V and 0 bases at J, with 4 bases between the two ends. The CDR3 totals 13 residues.

The gene calls are TRBV27 and TRBJ2-7; 9 bases agree with TRBD1. Germline CDR1 is MNHEY and CDR2 is SMNVEV (reference sequence). The CDR3 runs to 14 residues. V shed 5 bases, J shed 5 bases, and the junction held 7 bases outside the gene matches. The DNA of the CDR3 is TGTGCCAGCAGTACCCTGGGACAGGGAAACGAGCAGTACTTC. Translated: CASSTLGQGNEQYF.

The gene calls are TRBV7-8 and TRBJ1-5; no clear D gene. CDR1 and CDR2 (germline): SGHVS, FQNEAQ. V was shortened by 6 bases and J by 4 bases, with 13 bases between the two germline ends. There are 14 residues in the CDR3. The DNA for the CDR3 is TGTGCCAGCAGTTTCGGCCGGCGGAATCAGCCCCAGCATTTT. Translating gives CASSFGRRNQPQHF.

CDR3 residues: CASSYQGTSADTQYF. The CDR3 nucleotides are TGTGCCAGCAGTTACCAAGGAACTAGCGCAGATACGCAGTATTTT. The chain has TRBV6-5 and TRBJ2-3, with 7 bases fitting TRBD2. This CDR3 region has 15 residues. Losses at the gene ends were 2 bases for V and 4 bases for J; bases not matched to a gene: 6. In germline, CDR1 is MNHEY, CDR2 SVGAGI.

The gene calls are TRBV11-2 and TRBJ1-5; TRBD1 matches at 7 bases. The trim removed 3 bases at V and 4 bases at J, leaving 6 bases unmatched. The CDR3 totals 15 residues. In germline, CDR1 is SGHAT, CDR2 FQNNGV. CDR3 residues: CASSLGDSRNQPQHF. The CDR3 coding sequence is TGTGCCAGCAGCTTGGGGGACAGTCGTAATCAGCCCCAGCATTTT.

This clone has more than one count but fewer than ten. The chain is built from TRBV9 and TRBJ2-3; 16 bases align to TRBD2. The CDR3 loop spans 18 amino acids. CDR1 is SGDLS, CDR2 YYNGEE, per germline. J gave up 2 bases and V 2 bases, and 5 bases lay outside the gene matches. The CDR3 coding sequence is TGTGCCAGCAGCGTGGGACTAGCGGGAGGGCCCCACACAGATACGCAGTATTTT. Its protein is CASSVGLAGGPHTDTQYF.

J is TRBJ1-2 and V is TRBV29-1; D remains unclear. The CDR3 extends over 15 amino acids. The germline V and J ends were trimmed by 2 bases and 5 bases, with 18 bases remaining between them. Germline CDR1 is SQVTM and CDR2 is ANQGSEA. Here the CDR3 reads CSVERGTTSGYGYTF. The CDR3 region has the DNA TGCAGCGTTGAACGGGGTACTACGTCGGGGTATGGCTACACCTTC.

This chain connects TRBV11-2 to TRBJ2-5; 7 nucleotides align to TRBD1. Trimming cost V 5 bases and J 2 bases; bases outside gene matches: 8. Germline-derived CDR1 and CDR2 are SGHAT and FQNNGV. This CDR3 is built from 15 residues. CDR3 amino acids: CASSPGGRGQETQYF. CDR3 in DNA: TGTGCCAGCAGCCCTGGGGGCAGGGGGCAAGAGACCCAGTACTTC. Filled out from reference TRBV11-2 and TRBJ2-5, the complete variable domain reads EAGVAQSPRYKIIEKRQSVAFWCNPISGHATLYWYQQILGQGPKLLIQFQNNGVVDDSQLPKDRFSAERLKGVDSTLKIQPAKLEDSAVYLCASSPGGRGQETQYFGPGTRLLVL.

The CDR3 sequence is CASSIGTTGELFF. For the CDR3, the DNA is TGTGCCAGTAGTATCGGGACTACCGGGGAGCTGTTTTTT. V usage is TRBV19 and J usage is TRBJ2-2, with a weak D call TRBD2 (6 bases). Per the germline V gene, CDR1 is LNHDA and CDR2 is SQIVND (reference sequence). The CDR3 has 13 amino acids. With 3 bases removed from V and 5 bases from J, the gap between germline ends came to 7 bases.

This clone was observed a single time. The CDR3 DNA follows: TGTGCCAGCAGCGTACAGGGACCTGGTGAAAAACTGTTTTTT. Translated: CASSVQGPGEKLFF. The chain employs TRBV7-2 and TRBJ1-4; possibly TRBD1 for D (6 bases). Trimming removed 5 bases from V and 7 bases from J, with 14 bases in between. Looked up from germline, CDR1 is SGHTA and CDR2 is FQGNSA. The CDR3 is 14 residues long.

This clone was seen once. The rearrangement joins TRBV5-1 to TRBJ2-2; weak D call: TRBD2 (6 bases). V was pared by 4 bases and J by 4 bases, with 14 bases between. Germline CDR1 is SGHRS and CDR2 is YFSETQ. This CDR3 is built from 15 residues. The CDR3 nucleotides read TGCGCCAGCAGCCTGTTGGAGGGGTCCACCGGGGAGCTGTTTTTT. The encoded protein is CASSLLEGSTGELFF.

This sequence joins TRBV5-5 and TRBJ1-3; 10 bases are shared with TRBD1. CDR3 length: 16 residues. The V gene's germline CDR1 is SGHKS and CDR2 YYEKEE (reference sequence). V shed 1 base and J 3 bases; nucleotides not matched to a gene: 4. The DNA for the CDR3 is TGTGCCAGCAGCTTGTCTGGGACAGGGGTTGGAAACACCATATATTTT. Translation gives CASSLSGTGVGNTIYF. Based on the CDR3 plus reference TRBV5-5 and TRBJ1-3, the full variable domain is DAGVTQSPTHLIKTRGQQVTLRCSPISGHKSVSWYQQVLGQGPQFIFQYYEKEERGRGNFPDRFSARQFPNYSSELNVNALLLGDSALYLCASSLSGTGVGNTIYFGEGSWLTVV.